These 20 T cell receptor beta chains came from one sample sequenced in a study of beta chain features in type 1 diabetes. Investigators reverse transcribed all isolated RNA, so they sequenced expressed TCRB transcripts. Assay used: immunoSEQ multiplex PCR; TCRdb lists only in-frame clones, some missing. This table has fewer than 350,000 clones, 15% to 20% appearing once. The specimen was naive CD4+ T cells from blood. These receptors were obtained from a young woman in good health.

There are a few counts of this clone. This chain connects TRBV2 to TRBJ2-5; possibly TRBD2 for D (6 bases). Trimming took 8 bases from V and 6 from J, leaving 10 bases between them. CDR1 and CDR2 from the germline V gene are SNHLY and FYNNEI. CDR3 length: 11 amino acids. The CDR3 loop is CASAAGKTQYF. In DNA form, the CDR3 reads TGTGCCAGCGCCGCGGGGAAGACCCAGTACTTC.

The J gene is TRBJ2-7, the V gene TRBV29-1; D ambiguous. The CDR3 is made up of 12 amino acids. Deletions cut 4 bases from V and 4 bases from J, with 11 bases between. The germline V gene encodes CDR1 SQVTM and CDR2 ANQGSEA. CDR3 DNA sequence: TGCAGCGTTGTGAGGTCCCAATACGAGCAGTACTTC. Residues: CSVVRSQYEQYF.

This sequence joins TRBV7-9 and TRBJ2-2; tentatively, D is TRBD2 (5 bases). Deletions cut 1 base from V and 3 bases from J, with 9 bases between. Germline lookup yields CDR1 SEHNR and CDR2 FQNEAQ (reference sequence). The CDR3 has 15 residues. CDR3 sequence (DNA): TGTGCCAGCAGCTTAGATCTGGAGGACACCGGGGAGCTGTTTTTT. It codes for CASSLDLEDTGELFF.

The chain combines TRBV6-5 with TRBJ1-1, with unresolved D. V was cut by 4 bases and J by 4 bases, with 10 bases left in between. Germline CDR1 reads MNHEY; CDR2 reads SVGAGI. CDR3 length: 13 amino acids. The CDR3 DNA reads TGTGCCAGCAGTTCCCCCTACGGCACTGAAGCTTTCTTT. Translating it yields CASSSPYGTEAFF.

This rearrangement joins TRBV10-3 to TRBJ2-1; 7 nucleotides agree with TRBD2. With 6 bases clipped from V and 5 bases from J, the junction kept 4 bases outside the gene matches. The CDR3 consists of 13 residues. The germline gives CDR1 ENHRY, CDR2 SYGVKD. The chain's CDR3 is CAISAGTNNEQFF. CDR3 DNA sequence: TGTGCCATCAGCGCCGGGACTAACAATGAGCAGTTCTTC.

V usage is TRBV9 and J usage is TRBJ2-6, with a possible D match to TRBD2 (6 bases). Trimming removed 0 bases at V and 4 bases at J, with 17 bases between. The germline V gene encodes CDR1 SGDLS and CDR2 YYNGEE. This CDR3 is built from 18 residues. CDR3 sequence: CASSVELGRSPGANVLTF. CDR3 nucleotides: TGTGCCAGCAGCGTAGAGTTGGGGAGGTCGCCAGGGGCCAACGTCCTGACTTTC.

CDR3 coding DNA: TGTGCCAGCAGCCAAAGACTAGCGGGTCTAGCCAAAAACATTCAGTACTTC. As protein: CASSQRLAGLAKNIQYF. V and J are TRBV11-2 and TRBJ2-4; 10 bases align to TRBD2. This CDR3 is 17 amino acids long. CDR1 SGHAT and CDR2 FQNNGV come from the germline V gene. V shed 5 bases and J 0 bases; nucleotides not matched to a gene: 7.

The DNA for the CDR3 is TGTGCCAGCAGCCTTCCCTCGAGGGAGTCCACCGGGGAGCTGTTTTTT. Its protein product is CASSLPSRESTGELFF. V usage is TRBV7-9 and J usage is TRBJ2-2; a possible D gene is TRBD2 (5 bases). CDR1 is SEHNR and CDR2 is FQNEAQ in the germline V gene (reference sequence). Trimming pared 5 bases from V and 4 bases from J, leaving 17 bases between. This CDR3 has 16 residues.

The CDR3 is CASSPGGGSGYTF. CDR3 nucleotide sequence: TGTGCCAGCAGCCCCGGGGGGGGGAGCGGCTACACCTTC. The rearrangement joins TRBV7-3 to TRBJ1-2, with D possibly TRBD1 on 5 matching bases. Trimming shortened V by 5 bases and J by 8 bases, and 15 bases separated the two germline ends. Germline-derived CDR1 and CDR2 are SGHTA and FQGTGA. This CDR3 has 13 residues.

Only a few counts were recorded for this clone. The rearrangement uses TRBV27 and TRBJ2-7; tentatively, D is TRBD1 (6 bases). Germline lookup yields CDR1 MNHEY and CDR2 SMNVEV (reference sequence). V shed 5 bases and J shed 5 bases, with 13 bases lying between them. The CDR3 extends over 13 amino acids. CDR3 bases: TGTGCCAGCAGTCACCAGGGGTGGGACGAGCAGTACTTC. Its translation is CASSHQGWDEQYF.

The chain combines TRBV9 with TRBJ2-1; D is undetermined. Trimming shortened V by 4 bases and J by 4 bases, and 18 bases separated the two germline ends. The CDR3 is made up of 16 amino acids. Germline CDR1 SGDLS, CDR2 YYNGEE. CDR3 bases: TGTGCCAGCAGCCCGGCCGGGTTATCACAATACAATGAGCAGTTCTTC. Protein sequence: CASSPAGLSQYNEQFF.

The J gene is TRBJ1-2, the V gene TRBV5-1; 9 bases are shared with TRBD1. V was pared by 4 bases and J by 4 bases, with 11 bases of the junction left unmatched. Germline values: CDR1 SGHRS, CDR2 YFSETQ. The CDR3 spans 16 residues. The CDR3 sequence: CASSVASGTGRYGYTF. The CDR3 bases are TGCGCCAGCAGCGTGGCCTCCGGGACAGGGCGCTATGGCTACACCTTC.

The V gene is TRBV6-1, the J gene TRBJ2-7, with 8 bases matching TRBD2. With 3 bases clipped from V and 5 bases from J, the junction kept 9 bases outside the gene matches. Germline V gives CDR1 MNHNS, CDR2 SASEGT. CDR3 size: 15 residues. The CDR3 bases are TGTGCCAGCAGTGAGGGAACTAGCGGTTCCGACGAGCAGTACTTC. Its translation: CASSEGTSGSDEQYF.

V gene TRBV19 combines with J gene TRBJ2-3; 10 bases align to TRBD2. The germline V gene encodes CDR1 LNHDA and CDR2 SQIVND (reference sequence). J lost 5 bases, V lost 4 bases, and 6 bases had no gene match. The CDR3 runs to 15 residues. The CDR3 protein is CASSRSGGAVDTQYF. Written as DNA, the CDR3 is TGTGCCAGTAGTAGGAGCGGGGGGGCAGTAGATACGCAGTATTTT.

The rearrangement links TRBV7-9 to TRBJ1-1; 12 bases line up with TRBD1. J lost 6 bases, V lost 3 bases, and 5 bases had no gene match. This CDR3 spans 15 amino acids. CDR1 and CDR2 (germline): SEHNR, FQNEAQ (reference sequence). This CDR3 is CASSFGDRGLPEAFF. The CDR3 nucleotides read TGTGCCAGCAGCTTTGGGGACAGGGGGCTCCCTGAAGCTTTCTTT. Full variable domain (remainder filled in from reference TRBV7-9 and TRBJ1-1): DTGVSQNPRHKITKRGQNVTFRCDPISEHNRLYWYRQTLGQGPEFLTYFQNEAQLEKSRLLSDRFSAERPKGSFSTLEIQRTEQGDSAMYLCASSFGDRGLPEAFFGQGTRLTVV.

The chain recombines TRBV2 with TRBJ1-6; D gene ambiguous. The CDR3 loop spans 15 amino acids. The V gene's germline CDR1 is SNHLY and CDR2 FYNNEI. Trimming removed 0 bases from V and 9 bases from J, with 12 bases in between. The CDR3 loop reads CASSEARQVLSPLHF. In DNA, the CDR3 is TGTGCCAGCAGTGAAGCGCGTCAGGTACTTTCACCCCTCCACTTT.

As concerns this clone: Other nucleotide sequences from this sample produce the same CDR3. V usage is TRBV18 and J usage is TRBJ1-5, with D maybe TRBD1 (6 bases). Trimming took off 2 bases at V and 2 bases at J, with 10 bases between the two ends. Germline CDR1 reads KGHSH; CDR2 reads LQKENI. This CDR3 spans 15 amino acids. CDR3 loop: CASSPGAGGNQPQHF. The CDR3 DNA reads TGTGCCAGCTCACCAGGGGCAGGGGGCAATCAGCCCCAGCATTTT.

The chain has TRBV5-6 and TRBJ2-2, with D perhaps TRBD2 (6 bases). From germline, CDR1 is SGHDT and CDR2 YYEEEE. The germline V and J ends were trimmed by 3 bases and 6 bases, with 15 bases remaining between them. The CDR3 is 15 residues long. Here the CDR3 reads CASSWGGEIAGELFF. CDR3 nucleotides: TGTGCCAGCAGCTGGGGAGGCGAGATCGCCGGGGAGCTGTTTTTT. The full variable domain, with the rest looked up from reference TRBV5-6 and TRBJ2-2, is DAGVTQSPTHLIKTRGQQVTLRCSPKSGHDTVSWYQQALGQGPQFIFQYYEEEERQRGNFPDRFSGHQFPNYSSELNVNALLLGDSALYLCASSWGGEIAGELFFGEGSRLTVL.

Here the CDR3 DNA reads TGTGCCAGCACCCCGGGTAACACCGGGGAGCTGTTTTTT. Residues: CASTPGNTGELFF. The chain employs TRBV11-2 and TRBJ2-2; no reliable D call. Trimming shortened V by 7 bases and J by 2 bases, and 8 bases separated the two germline ends. The CDR3 contains 13 residues. Germline V gene sequence: CDR1 SGHAT, CDR2 FQNNGV.

The CDR3 bases are TGTGCCAGCAATCTACAGATGGACAGTAACTACGAGCAGTACTTC. Translating gives CASNLQMDSNYEQYF. This sequence joins TRBV6-6 and TRBJ2-7; weak D call: TRBD1 (6 bases). This CDR3 contains 15 residues. The V gene lost 7 bases and the J gene lost 3 bases, with 19 bases spanning the gap. Germline CDR1 MNHNY, CDR2 SVGAGI (reference sequence).